The TCR beta chain under discussion was sequenced for a study of blood T cells in healthy people across ages. A second PCR of roughly 7 to 11 cycles used a sample-barcoded 5' primer and a J-beta primer mix. MiXCR, applied by TCRdb to the 5' RACE reads, yields one record per CDR3 protein. Here the sample spans fewer than 650,000 distinct CDR3 sequences, roughly a quarter being singletons. This clonotype was found a few times. Its cognate antigen is unknown. General study findings and limits: With age, beta diversity per million T cells declined roughly linearly, significantly by 40.

The same data also went into a second study, on T cells of mothers and their children.

This receptor was taken from a boy between 2 and 10 years old in good health. Source material: blood.

The CDR3 coding sequence is TGTGCCAGCAGCTTAGTTGCGGGAGGGGCTCAAGAGACCCAGTACTTC. It translates to CASSLVAGGAQETQYF. The chain recombines TRBV7-2 with TRBJ2-5, with 9 bases aligning to TRBD2. From germline, CDR1 is SGHTA and CDR2 FQGNSA. This CDR3 is built from 16 residues. Trimming at V came to 1 base and at J to 2 bases, leaving 5 bases not matched to a gene.